The 14 T cell receptor beta chains in this list originate from one sample, sequenced in a study of T cell responses to AZD1222 COVID-19 vaccine. Clones were read by immunoSEQ multiplex PCR, and TCRdb kept only the in-frame ones, dropping some. The top ten clones hold 6.5% to 8% of a sample with 90,000 to 120,000 clones, around 89% of them seen once. Sequencing was performed on peripheral blood, taken on day 0 of AZD1222 vaccination. The source of these receptors is an adult in good health.

The chain's CDR3 is CASSFVGENGQPQHF. The CDR3 DNA follows: TGTGCCAGCAGTTTTGTGGGGGAAAATGGTCAGCCCCAGCATTTT. V usage is TRBV28 and J usage is TRBJ1-5, with D perhaps matching TRBD1 (5 bases). In germline, CDR1 is MDHEN, CDR2 SYDVKM. The CDR3 covers 15 residues. V dropped 3 bases and J dropped 6 bases, with 15 bases sitting between them.

The chain combines TRBV7-9 with TRBJ2-7; D is unclear. V lost 8 bases and J lost 3, with 20 bases in between. Germline CDR1 reads SEHNR; CDR2 reads FQNEAQ (reference sequence). This CDR3 has 15 amino acids. CDR3 DNA: TGTGCCAGCTCTGGGCCCCCGTCTGTTTTCTACGAGCAGTACTTC. Protein product: CASSGPPSVFYEQYF.

The V gene is TRBV28, the J gene TRBJ1-1, with D possibly matching TRBD1 (5 bases). The CDR3 has 15 amino acids. The germline gives CDR1 MDHEN, CDR2 SYDVKM. Trimming cost V 4 bases and J 1 base, with 13 bases left between them. CDR3 region: CASSSGGRGNTEAFF. CDR3 coding DNA: TGTGCCAGCAGTTCCGGGGGTAGGGGGAACACTGAAGCTTTCTTT.

About this clone itself: Within the sample, other DNA sequences also encode this same CDR3. The rearrangement uses TRBV24-1 and TRBJ2-6; the match to TRBD1 covers 7 bases. Losses at the gene ends were 2 bases for V and 0 bases for J; bases not matched to a gene: 6. The CDR3 is 18 amino acids. Germline V gene data show CDR1 as KGHDR and CDR2 as SFDVKD. CDR3 protein: CATSDSGTALSGANVLTF. The DNA of the CDR3 is TGTGCCACCAGTGATTCCGGGACAGCCCTCTCTGGGGCCAACGTCCTGACTTTC.

This clone was seen once. This rearrangement joins TRBV5-6 to TRBJ1-5; D remains unclear. The germline V and J ends were trimmed by 4 bases and 0 bases, with 5 bases remaining between them. This CDR3 is 13 amino acids long. Germline V gene lookup returns CDR1 SGHDT and CDR2 YYEEEE. The CDR3 coding sequence is TGTGCCAGCAGCCGTTATAGCAATCAGCCCCAGCATTTT. The encoded protein is CASSRYSNQPQHF.

V gene TRBV15 combines with J gene TRBJ2-1; perhaps D is TRBD1 or TRBD2 (7 bases each). V lost 0 bases and J 1 base, leaving 16 bases between the germline ends. This CDR3 is built from 18 residues. In germline, CDR1 is LNHNV, CDR2 YYDKDF (reference sequence). CDR3 loop: CATSRDPPGGVSYNEQFF. The DNA of the CDR3 is TGTGCCACCAGCAGAGATCCCCCAGGGGGGGTTTCCTACAATGAGCAGTTCTTC.

The chain combines TRBV29-1 with TRBJ2-1; D perhaps matches TRBD2 (5 bases). V lost 7 bases, J lost 0 bases, and 13 bases lay in between. This CDR3 is 14 amino acids long. Germline CDR1 and CDR2: SQVTM and ANQGSEA. In DNA, the CDR3 is TGCAGCGGTACTAGAGGAAGCTCCTACAATGAGCAGTTCTTC. Translating it yields CSGTRGSSYNEQFF.

This chain uses TRBV14 with TRBJ1-1; D unresolved. V was clipped by 1 base and J by 3 bases, with 9 bases between them. From germline, CDR1 is SGHDN and CDR2 FVKESK. The CDR3 extends over 14 amino acids. The CDR3 here is CASSQGLGYTEAFF. In nucleotides, the CDR3 is TGTGCCAGCAGCCAAGGTCTAGGATACACTGAAGCTTTCTTT.

V gene TRBV28 combines with J gene TRBJ2-2; the D is unclear. Per germline, CDR1 MDHEN and CDR2 SYDVKM. Between the trimmed V and J ends, which lost 3 bases and 0 bases, there was a span of 14 bases. This CDR3 region has 17 residues. CDR3 protein: CASSLISRYSNTGELFF. The CDR3 DNA sequence: TGTGCCAGCAGTTTGATTTCCCGTTACTCGAACACCGGGGAGCTGTTTTTT.

The CDR3 reads CASLDPSGANYGYTF. The CDR3 DNA reads as TGTGCCAGTCTCGATCCATCAGGTGCTAACTATGGCTACACCTTC. This chain uses TRBV19 with TRBJ1-2; no clear D gene. Germline lookup yields CDR1 LNHDA and CDR2 SQIVND (reference sequence). This CDR3 comprises 15 residues. The ends were cut back, 8 bases at V and 0 bases at J, with 16 bases in the middle.

The rearrangement joins TRBV19 to TRBJ1-1; 7 positions match TRBD1. V lost 7 bases to trimming and J lost 6 bases; unmatched junction nucleotides: 17. This CDR3 contains 16 residues. Germline V gives CDR1 LNHDA, CDR2 SQIVND (reference sequence). CDR3 loop: CASIVSQGGLFAEAFF. In DNA form, the CDR3 reads TGTGCCAGTATAGTTTCCCAGGGGGGTTTGTTTGCTGAAGCTTTCTTT.

The chain combines TRBV2 with TRBJ1-1; D is perhaps TRBD1 (6 bases). The germline gives CDR1 SNHLY, CDR2 FYNNEI. The CDR3 has 15 residues. V was cut by 7 bases and J by 0 bases, with 15 bases left in between. CDR3 loop: CASTRRGQLNTEAFF. In DNA form, the CDR3 reads TGTGCCAGCACTAGAAGGGGACAACTGAACACTGAAGCTTTCTTT.

V usage is TRBV7-2 and J usage is TRBJ1-1, with unresolved D. There are 15 residues in the CDR3. Trimming pared 1 base from V and 8 bases from J, leaving 17 bases between. CDR1 and CDR2 from the germline V gene are SGHTA and FQGNSA. This CDR3 is CASSLDQSWQREAFF. The CDR3 DNA is TGTGCCAGCAGCTTAGATCAGAGTTGGCAGAGAGAAGCTTTCTTT. Using reference TRBV7-2 and TRBJ1-1 for the parts outside the CDR3, the full variable domain is GAGVSQSPSNKVTEKGKDVELRCDPISGHTALYWYRQSLGQGLEFLIYFQGNSAPDKSGLPSDRFSAERTGGSVSTLTIQRTQQEDSAVYLCASSLDQSWQREAFFGQGTRLTVV.

In its sample, this clone was seen a few times. This sequence joins TRBV21-1 and TRBJ1-6. TRBV21-1 is classified as a pseudogene. This CDR3 spans 14 amino acids. CDR3: CASSKGSLNSPLHF. CDR3 in DNA: TGTGCCAGCAGCAAAGGCTCCTTAAATTCACCCCTCCACTTT.